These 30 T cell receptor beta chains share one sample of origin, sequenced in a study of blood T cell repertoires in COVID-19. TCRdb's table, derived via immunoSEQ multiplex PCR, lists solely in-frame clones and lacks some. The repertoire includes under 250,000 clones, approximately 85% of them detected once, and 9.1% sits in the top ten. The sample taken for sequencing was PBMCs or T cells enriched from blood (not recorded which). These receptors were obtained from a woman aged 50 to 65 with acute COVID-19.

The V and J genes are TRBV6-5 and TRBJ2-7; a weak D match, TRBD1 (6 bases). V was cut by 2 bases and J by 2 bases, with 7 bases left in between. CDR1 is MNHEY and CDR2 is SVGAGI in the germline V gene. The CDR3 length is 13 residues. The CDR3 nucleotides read TGTGCCAGCAGTTACCGACAGGCCTACGAGCAGTACTTC. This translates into CASSYRQAYEQYF.

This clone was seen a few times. The CDR3 DNA reads TGTGCCAGCAGTGAAGATCAGGGCTTGAACACTGAAGCTTTCTTT. Encoded protein: CASSEDQGLNTEAFF. The rearrangement links TRBV25-1 to TRBJ1-1, with D possibly matching TRBD1 (5 bases). Germline CDR1 and CDR2: MGHDK and SYGVNS. CDR3 length: 15 amino acids. Trimming shortened V by 2 bases and J by 0 bases, and 10 bases separated the two germline ends.

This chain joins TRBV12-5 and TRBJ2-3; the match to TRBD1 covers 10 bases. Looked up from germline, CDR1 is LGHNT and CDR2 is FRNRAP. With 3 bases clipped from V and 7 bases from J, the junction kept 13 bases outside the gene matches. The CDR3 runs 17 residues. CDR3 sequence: CASGLGQGDLTIYTQYF. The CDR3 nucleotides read TGTGCTAGTGGTTTAGGACAGGGGGATTTAACAATCTATACGCAGTATTTT. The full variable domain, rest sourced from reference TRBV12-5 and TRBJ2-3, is DARVTQTPRHKVTEMGQEVTMRCQPILGHNTVFWYRQTMMQGLELLAYFRNRAPLDDSGMPKDRFSAEMPDATLATLKIQPSEPRDSAVYFCASGLGQGDLTIYTQYFGPGTRLTVL.

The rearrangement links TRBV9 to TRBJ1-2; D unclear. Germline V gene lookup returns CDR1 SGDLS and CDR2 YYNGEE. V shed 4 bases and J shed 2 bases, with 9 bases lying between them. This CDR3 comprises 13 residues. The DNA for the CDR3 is TGTGCCAGCAGCCCTCCGAGGAACTATGGCTACACCTTC. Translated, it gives CASSPPRNYGYTF.

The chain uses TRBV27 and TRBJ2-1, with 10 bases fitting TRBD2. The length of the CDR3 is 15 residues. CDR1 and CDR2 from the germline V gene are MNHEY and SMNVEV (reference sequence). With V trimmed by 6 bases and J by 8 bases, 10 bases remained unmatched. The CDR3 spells CASRKSGGAVYEQFF. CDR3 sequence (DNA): TGTGCCAGCAGAAAGAGCGGGGGGGCCGTGTATGAGCAGTTCTTC.

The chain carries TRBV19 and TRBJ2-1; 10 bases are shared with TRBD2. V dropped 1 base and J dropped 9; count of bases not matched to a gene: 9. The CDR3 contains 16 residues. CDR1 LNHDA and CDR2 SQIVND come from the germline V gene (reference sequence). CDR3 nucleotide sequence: TGTGCCAGTAGTATAGTAGGCGGACTAGCGGAGATTGAGCAGTTCTTC. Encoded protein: CASSIVGGLAEIEQFF.

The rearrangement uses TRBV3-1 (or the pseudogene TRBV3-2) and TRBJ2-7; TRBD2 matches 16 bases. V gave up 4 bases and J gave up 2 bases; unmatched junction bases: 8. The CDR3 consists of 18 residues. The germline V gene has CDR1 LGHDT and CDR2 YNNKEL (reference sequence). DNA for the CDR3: TGTGCCAGCAGCCCGTACCCGGGACTAGCGGGGGGGCCCTACGAGCAGTACTTC. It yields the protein CASSPYPGLAGGPYEQYF.

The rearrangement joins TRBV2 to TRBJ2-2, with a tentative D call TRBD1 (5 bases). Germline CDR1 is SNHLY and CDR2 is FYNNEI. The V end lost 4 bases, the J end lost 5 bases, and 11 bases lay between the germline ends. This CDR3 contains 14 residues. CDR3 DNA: TGTGCCAGCAGTGGGGGCGACCGGACCGGGGAGCTGTTTTTT. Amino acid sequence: CASSGGDRTGELFF.

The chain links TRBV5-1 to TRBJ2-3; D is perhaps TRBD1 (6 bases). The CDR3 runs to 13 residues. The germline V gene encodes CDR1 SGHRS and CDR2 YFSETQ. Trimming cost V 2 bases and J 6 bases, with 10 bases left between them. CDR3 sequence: CASSFLQGDTQYF. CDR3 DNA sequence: TGCGCCAGCAGCTTTCTTCAGGGGGATACGCAGTATTTT. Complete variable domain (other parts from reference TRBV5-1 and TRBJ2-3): KAGVTQTPRYLIKTRGQQVTLSCSPISGHRSVSWYQQTPGQGLQFLFEYFSETQRNKGNFPGRFSGRQFSNSRSEMNVSTLELGDSALYLCASSFLQGDTQYFGPGTRLTVL.

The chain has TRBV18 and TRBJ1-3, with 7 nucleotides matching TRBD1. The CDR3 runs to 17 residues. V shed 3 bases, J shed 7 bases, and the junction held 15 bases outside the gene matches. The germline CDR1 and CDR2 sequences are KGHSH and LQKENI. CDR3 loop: CASSPRMGQLQENTIYF. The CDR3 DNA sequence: TGTGCCAGCTCACCGAGAATGGGACAGCTACAGGAGAACACCATATATTTT.

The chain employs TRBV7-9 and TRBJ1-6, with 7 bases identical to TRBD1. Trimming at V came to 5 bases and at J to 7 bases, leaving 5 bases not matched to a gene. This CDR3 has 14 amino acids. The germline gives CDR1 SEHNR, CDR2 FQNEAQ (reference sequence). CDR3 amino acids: CASSNRGGNSPLHF. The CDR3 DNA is TGTGCCAGCAGCAACAGGGGTGGCAATTCACCCCTCCACTTT. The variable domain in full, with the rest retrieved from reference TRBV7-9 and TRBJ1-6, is DTGVSQNPRHKITKRGQNVTFRCDPISEHNRLYWYRQTLGQGPEFLTYFQNEAQLEKSRLLSDRFSAERPKGSFSTLEIQRTEQGDSAMYLCASSNRGGNSPLHFGNGTRLTVT.

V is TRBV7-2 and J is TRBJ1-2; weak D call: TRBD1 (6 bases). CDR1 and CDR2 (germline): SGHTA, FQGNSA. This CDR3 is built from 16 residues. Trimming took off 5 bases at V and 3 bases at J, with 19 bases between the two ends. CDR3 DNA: TGTGCCAGCAGCCCATACGGGACACAATCTGACTATGGCTACACCTTC. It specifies CASSPYGTQSDYGYTF.

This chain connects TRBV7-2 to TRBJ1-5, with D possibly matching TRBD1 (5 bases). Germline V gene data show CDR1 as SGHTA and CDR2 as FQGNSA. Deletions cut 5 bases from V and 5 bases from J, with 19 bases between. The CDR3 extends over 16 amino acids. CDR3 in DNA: TGTGCCAGCAGCCAAGGTAGGGCCGGGGGAGATCAGCCCCAGCATTTT. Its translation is CASSQGRAGGDQPQHF.

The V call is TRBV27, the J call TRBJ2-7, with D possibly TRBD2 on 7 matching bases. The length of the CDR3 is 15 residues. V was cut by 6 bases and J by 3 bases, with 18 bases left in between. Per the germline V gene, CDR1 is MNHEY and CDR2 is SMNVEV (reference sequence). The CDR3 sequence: CASRGLGGANYEQYF. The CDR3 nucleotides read TGTGCCAGCAGGGGCCTAGGGGGGGCAAACTACGAGCAGTACTTC.

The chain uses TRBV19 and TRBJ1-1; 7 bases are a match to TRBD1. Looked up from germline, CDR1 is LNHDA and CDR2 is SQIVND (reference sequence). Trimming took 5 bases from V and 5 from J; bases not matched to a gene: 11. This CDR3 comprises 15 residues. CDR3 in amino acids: CASSSEGGTATEAFF. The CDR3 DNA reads TGTGCCAGTAGTTCCGAAGGGGGGACAGCGACTGAAGCTTTCTTT.

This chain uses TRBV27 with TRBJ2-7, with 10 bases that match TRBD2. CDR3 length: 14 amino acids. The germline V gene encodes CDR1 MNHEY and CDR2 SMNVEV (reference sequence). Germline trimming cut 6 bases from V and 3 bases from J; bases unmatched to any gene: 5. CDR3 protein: CASSQRGGYYEQYF. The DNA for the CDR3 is TGTGCCAGCAGCCAGCGGGGGGGATACTACGAGCAGTACTTC.

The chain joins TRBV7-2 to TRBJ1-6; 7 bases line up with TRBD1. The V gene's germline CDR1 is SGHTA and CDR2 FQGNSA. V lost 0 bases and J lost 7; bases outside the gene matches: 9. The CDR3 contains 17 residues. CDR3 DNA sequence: TGTGCCAGCAGCTTAGCGCTGGGACAGATGCTAAATTCACCCCTCCACTTT. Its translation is CASSLALGQMLNSPLHF. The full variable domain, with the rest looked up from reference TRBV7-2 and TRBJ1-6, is GAGVSQSPSNKVTEKGKDVELRCDPISGHTALYWYRQSLGQGLEFLIYFQGNSAPDKSGLPSDRFSAERTGGSVSTLTIQRTQQEDSAVYLCASSLALGQMLNSPLHFGNGTRLTVT.

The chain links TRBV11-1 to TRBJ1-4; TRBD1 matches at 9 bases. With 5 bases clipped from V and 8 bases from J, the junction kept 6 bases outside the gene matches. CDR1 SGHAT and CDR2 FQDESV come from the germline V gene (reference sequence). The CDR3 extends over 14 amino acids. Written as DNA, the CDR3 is TGTGCCAGCAGCCTGACAGGGGGTGTGGAAAAACTGTTTTTT. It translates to CASSLTGGVEKLFF. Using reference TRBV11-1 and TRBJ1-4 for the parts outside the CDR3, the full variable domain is EAEVAQSPRYKITEKSQAVAFWCDPISGHATLYWYRQILGQGPELLVQFQDESVVDDSQLPKDRFSAERLKGVDSTLKIQPAELGDSAMYLCASSLTGGVEKLFFGSGTQLSVL.

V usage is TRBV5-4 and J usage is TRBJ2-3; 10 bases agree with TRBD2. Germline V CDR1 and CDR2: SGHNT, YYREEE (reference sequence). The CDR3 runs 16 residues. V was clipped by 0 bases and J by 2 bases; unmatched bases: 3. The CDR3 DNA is TGTGCCAGCAGCTTGGGACTAGCGGGCTTCACAGATACGCAGTATTTT. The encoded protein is CASSLGLAGFTDTQYF. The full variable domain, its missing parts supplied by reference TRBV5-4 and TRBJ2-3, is ETGVTQSPTHLIKTRGQQVTLRCSSQSGHNTVSWYQQALGQGPQFIFQYYREEENGRGNFPPRFSGLQFPNYSSELNVNALELDDSALYLCASSLGLAGFTDTQYFGPGTRLTVL.

CDR3 coding DNA: TGTGCCAGCAGCTTAGTGGCTAGCGGGGGGGCTGCCTTCTTC. Amino acids: CASSLVASGGAAFF. V and J are TRBV7-2 and TRBJ2-1; 12 positions agree with TRBD2. The CDR3 sequence is 14 residues long. Germline-derived CDR1 and CDR2 are SGHTA and FQGNSA. With 1 base clipped from V and 16 bases from J, the junction kept 8 bases outside the gene matches.

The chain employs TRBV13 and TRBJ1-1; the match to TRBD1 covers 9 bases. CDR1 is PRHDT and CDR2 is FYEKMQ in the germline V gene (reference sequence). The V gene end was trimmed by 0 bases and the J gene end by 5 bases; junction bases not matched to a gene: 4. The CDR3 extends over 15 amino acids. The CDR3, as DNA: TGTGCCAGCAGCTTAGGGGACAGGGGTTGGACTGAAGCTTTCTTT. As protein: CASSLGDRGWTEAFF.

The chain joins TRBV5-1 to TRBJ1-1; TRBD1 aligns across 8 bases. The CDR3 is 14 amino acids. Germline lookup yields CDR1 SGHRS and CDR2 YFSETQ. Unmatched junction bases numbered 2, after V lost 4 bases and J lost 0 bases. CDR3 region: CASSRTGLNTEAFF. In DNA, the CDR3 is TGCGCCAGCAGCCGGACAGGGTTGAACACTGAAGCTTTCTTT.

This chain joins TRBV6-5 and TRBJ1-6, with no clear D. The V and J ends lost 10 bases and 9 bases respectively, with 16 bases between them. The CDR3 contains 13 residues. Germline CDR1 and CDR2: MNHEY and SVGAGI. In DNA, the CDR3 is TGTGCCATCTCCGGATCGCCAGGTTCACCCCTCCACTTT. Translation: CAISGSPGSPLHF.

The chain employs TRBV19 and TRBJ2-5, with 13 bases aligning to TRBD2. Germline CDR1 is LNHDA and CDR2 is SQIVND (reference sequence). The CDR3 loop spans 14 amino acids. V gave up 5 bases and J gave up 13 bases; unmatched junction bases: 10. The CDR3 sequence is CASSAGTSGEPWYF. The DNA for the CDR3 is TGTGCCAGTAGTGCCGGGACTAGCGGGGAGCCGTGGTACTTC. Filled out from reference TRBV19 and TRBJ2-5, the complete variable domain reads DGGITQSPKYLFRKEGQNVTLSCEQNLNHDAMYWYRQDPGQGLRLIYYSQIVNDFQKGDIAEGYSVSREKKESFPLTVTSAQKNPTAFYLCASSAGTSGEPWYFGPGTRLLVL.

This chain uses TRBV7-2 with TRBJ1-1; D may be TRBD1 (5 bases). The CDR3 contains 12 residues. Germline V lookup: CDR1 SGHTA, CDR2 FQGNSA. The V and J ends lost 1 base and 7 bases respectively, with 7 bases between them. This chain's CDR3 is CASSLVGGEAFF. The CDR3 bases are TGTGCCAGCAGCTTAGTCGGGGGTGAAGCTTTCTTT.

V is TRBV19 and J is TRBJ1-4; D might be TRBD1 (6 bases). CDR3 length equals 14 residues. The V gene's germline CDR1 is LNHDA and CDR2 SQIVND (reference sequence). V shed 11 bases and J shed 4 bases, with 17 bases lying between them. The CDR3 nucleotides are TGTGCCGTGGGGACATTCGGACTTAATGAAAAACTGTTTTTT. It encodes CAVGTFGLNEKLFF.

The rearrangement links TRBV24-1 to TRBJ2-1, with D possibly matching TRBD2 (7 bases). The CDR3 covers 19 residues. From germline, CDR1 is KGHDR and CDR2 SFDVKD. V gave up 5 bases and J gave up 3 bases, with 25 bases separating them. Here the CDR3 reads CATSGSREAGGPLYNEQFF. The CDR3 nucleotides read TGTGCCACCAGTGGCTCCAGGGAGGCCGGGGGGCCCCTCTACAATGAGCAGTTCTTC.

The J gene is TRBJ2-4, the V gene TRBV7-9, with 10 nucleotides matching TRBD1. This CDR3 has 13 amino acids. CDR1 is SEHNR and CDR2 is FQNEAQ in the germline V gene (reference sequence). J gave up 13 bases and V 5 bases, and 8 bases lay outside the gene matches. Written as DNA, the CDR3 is TGTGCCAGCAGCCCGGGGACAGGGGCCAGGCAGTACTTC. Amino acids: CASSPGTGARQYF.

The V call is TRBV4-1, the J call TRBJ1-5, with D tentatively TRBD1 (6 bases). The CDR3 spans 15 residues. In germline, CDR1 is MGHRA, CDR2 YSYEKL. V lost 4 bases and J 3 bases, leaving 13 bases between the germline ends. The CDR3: CASSPVQGYNQPQHF. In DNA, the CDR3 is TGCGCCAGCAGCCCGGTACAGGGCTACAATCAGCCCCAGCATTTT.

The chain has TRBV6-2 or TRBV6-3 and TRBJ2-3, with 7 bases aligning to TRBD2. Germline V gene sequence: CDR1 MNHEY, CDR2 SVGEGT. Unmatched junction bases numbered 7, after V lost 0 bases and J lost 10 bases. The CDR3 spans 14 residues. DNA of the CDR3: TGTGCCAGCAGTTACTCTGACGGGGGGATCCCGCAGTATTTT. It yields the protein CASSYSDGGIPQYF.